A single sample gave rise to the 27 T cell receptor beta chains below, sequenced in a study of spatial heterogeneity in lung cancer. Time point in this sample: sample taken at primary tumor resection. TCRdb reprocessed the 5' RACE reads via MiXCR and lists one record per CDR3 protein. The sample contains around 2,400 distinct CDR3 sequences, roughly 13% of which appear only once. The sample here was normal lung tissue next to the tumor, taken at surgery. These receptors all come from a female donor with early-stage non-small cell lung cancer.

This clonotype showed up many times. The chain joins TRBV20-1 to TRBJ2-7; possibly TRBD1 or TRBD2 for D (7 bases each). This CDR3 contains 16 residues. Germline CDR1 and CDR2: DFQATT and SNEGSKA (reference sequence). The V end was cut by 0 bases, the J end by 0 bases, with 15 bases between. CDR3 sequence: CSARDREGQNSYEQYF. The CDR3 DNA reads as TGCAGTGCTAGAGATAGGGAGGGACAGAACTCCTACGAGCAGTACTTC.

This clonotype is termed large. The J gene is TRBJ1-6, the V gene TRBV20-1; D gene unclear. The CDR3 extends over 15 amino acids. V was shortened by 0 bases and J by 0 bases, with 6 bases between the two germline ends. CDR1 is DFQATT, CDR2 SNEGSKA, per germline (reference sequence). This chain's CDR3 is CSARDKSSYNSPLHF. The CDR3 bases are TGCAGTGCTAGAGACAAGAGCTCCTATAATTCACCCCTCCACTTT.

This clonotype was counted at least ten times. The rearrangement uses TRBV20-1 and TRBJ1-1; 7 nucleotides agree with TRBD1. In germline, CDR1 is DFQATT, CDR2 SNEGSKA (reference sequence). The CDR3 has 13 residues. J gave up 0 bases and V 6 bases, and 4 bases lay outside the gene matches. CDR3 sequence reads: CSASGQMNTEAFF. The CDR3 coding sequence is TGCAGTGCATCGGGACAGATGAACACTGAAGCTTTCTTT.

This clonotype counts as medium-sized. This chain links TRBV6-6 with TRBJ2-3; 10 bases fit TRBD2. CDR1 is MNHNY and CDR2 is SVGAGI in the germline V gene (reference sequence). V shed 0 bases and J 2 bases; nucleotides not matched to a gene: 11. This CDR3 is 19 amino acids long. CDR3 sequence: CASSYSTLGAGGPTDTQYF. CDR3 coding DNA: TGTGCCAGCAGTTACTCGACGCTGGGAGCGGGGGGGCCCACAGATACGCAGTATTTT.

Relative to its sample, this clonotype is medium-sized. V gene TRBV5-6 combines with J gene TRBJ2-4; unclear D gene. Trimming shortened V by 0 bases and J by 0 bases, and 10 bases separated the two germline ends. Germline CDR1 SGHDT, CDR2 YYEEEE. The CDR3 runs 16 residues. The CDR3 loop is CASSLERSIAKNIQYF. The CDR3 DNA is TGTGCCAGCAGCTTGGAGAGGAGTATAGCCAAAAACATTCAGTACTTC. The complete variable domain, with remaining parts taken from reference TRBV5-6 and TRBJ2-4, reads DAGVTQSPTHLIKTRGQQVTLRCSPKSGHDTVSWYQQALGQGPQFIFQYYEEEERQRGNFPDRFSGHQFPNYSSELNVNALLLGDSALYLCASSLERSIAKNIQYFGAGTRLSVL.

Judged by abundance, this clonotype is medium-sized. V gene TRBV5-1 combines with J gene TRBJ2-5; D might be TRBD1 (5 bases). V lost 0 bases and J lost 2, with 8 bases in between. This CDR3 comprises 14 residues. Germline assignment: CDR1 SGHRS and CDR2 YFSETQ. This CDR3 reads CASSLEGNQETQYF. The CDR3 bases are TGCGCCAGCAGCTTGGAGGGGAATCAAGAGACCCAGTACTTC.

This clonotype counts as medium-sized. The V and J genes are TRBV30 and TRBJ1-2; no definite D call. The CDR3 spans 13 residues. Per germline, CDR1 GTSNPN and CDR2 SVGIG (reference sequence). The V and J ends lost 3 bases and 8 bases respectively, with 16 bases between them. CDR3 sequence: CAWSLGGGLGYTF. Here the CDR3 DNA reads TGTGCCTGGAGCCTAGGAGGTGGTCTGGGCTACACCTTC.

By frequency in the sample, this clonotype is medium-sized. DNA of the CDR3: TGTGCCAGCAGTTCAAAAGGGGCTGGCAATCAGCCCCAGCATTTT. Residues: CASSSKGAGNQPQHF. The gene calls are TRBV12-3 or TRBV12-4 and TRBJ1-5; a possible D gene is TRBD1 (5 bases). This CDR3 spans 15 amino acids. Trimming took off 4 bases at V and 2 bases at J, with 12 bases between the two ends.

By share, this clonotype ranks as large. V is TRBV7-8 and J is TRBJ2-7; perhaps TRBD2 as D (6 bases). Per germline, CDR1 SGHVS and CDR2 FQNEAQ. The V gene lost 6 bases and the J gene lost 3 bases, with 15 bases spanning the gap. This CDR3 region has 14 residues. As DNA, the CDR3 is TGTGCCAGCAGTCCGCGCGGGGATTACTACGAGCAGTACTTC. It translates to CASSPRGDYYEQYF.

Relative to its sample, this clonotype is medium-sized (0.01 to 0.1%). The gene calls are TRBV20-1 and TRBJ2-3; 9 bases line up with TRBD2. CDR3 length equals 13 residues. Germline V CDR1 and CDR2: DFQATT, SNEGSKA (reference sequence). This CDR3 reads CRAGGASTDTQYF. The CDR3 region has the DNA TGCAGGGCGGGAGGGGCTAGCACAGATACGCAGTATTTT.

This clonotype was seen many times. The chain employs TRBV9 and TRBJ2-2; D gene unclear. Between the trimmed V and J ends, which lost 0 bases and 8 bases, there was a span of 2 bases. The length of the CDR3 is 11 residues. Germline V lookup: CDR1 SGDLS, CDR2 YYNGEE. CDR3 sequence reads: CASSVAGELFF. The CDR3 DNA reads TGTGCCAGCAGCGTAGCGGGGGAGCTGTTTTTT.

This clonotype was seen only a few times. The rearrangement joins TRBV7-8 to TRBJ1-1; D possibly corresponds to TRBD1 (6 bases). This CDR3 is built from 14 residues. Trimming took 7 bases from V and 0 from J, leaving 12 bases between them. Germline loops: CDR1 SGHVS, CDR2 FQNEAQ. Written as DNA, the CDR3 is TGTGCCAGCATCTCGACAGGAATGAACACTGAAGCTTTCTTT. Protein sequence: CASISTGMNTEAFF.

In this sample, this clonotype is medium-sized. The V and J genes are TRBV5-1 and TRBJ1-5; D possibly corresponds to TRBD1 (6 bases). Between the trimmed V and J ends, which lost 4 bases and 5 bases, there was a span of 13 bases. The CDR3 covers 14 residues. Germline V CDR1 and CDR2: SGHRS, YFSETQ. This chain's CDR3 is CASSSGGRDQPQHF. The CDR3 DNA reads TGCGCCAGCAGCAGCGGGGGGCGCGATCAGCCCCAGCATTTT.

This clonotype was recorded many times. This CDR3 is CASRRAADNQPQHF. The CDR3 DNA follows: TGTGCCAGCAGAAGGGCCGCGGACAATCAGCCCCAGCATTTT. This rearrangement joins TRBV6-2 or TRBV6-3 to TRBJ1-5; D is unclear. This CDR3 region has 14 residues. The V end was cut by 6 bases, the J end by 3 bases, with 12 bases between. The V gene's germline CDR1 is MNHEY and CDR2 SVGEGT.

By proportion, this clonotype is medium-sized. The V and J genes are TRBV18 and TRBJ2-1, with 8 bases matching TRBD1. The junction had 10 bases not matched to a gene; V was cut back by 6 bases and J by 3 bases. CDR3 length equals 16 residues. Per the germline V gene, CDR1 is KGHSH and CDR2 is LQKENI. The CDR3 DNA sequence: TGTGCCAGCTCGTACTCAGGGGGCGCGTTCTACAATGAGCAGTTCTTC. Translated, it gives CASSYSGGAFYNEQFF.

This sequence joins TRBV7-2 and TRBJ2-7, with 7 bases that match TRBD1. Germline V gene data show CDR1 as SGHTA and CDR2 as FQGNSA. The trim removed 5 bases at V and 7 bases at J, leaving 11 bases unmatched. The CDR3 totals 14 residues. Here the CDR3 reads CASSTLTGRREQYF. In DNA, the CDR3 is TGTGCCAGCAGCACGCTGACAGGGAGAAGGGAGCAGTACTTC. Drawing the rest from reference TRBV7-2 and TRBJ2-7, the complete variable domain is GAGVSQSPSNKVTEKGKDVELRCDPISGHTALYWYRQSLGQGLEFLIYFQGNSAPDKSGLPSDRFSAERTGGSVSTLTIQRTQQEDSAVYLCASSTLTGRREQYFGPGTRLTVT.

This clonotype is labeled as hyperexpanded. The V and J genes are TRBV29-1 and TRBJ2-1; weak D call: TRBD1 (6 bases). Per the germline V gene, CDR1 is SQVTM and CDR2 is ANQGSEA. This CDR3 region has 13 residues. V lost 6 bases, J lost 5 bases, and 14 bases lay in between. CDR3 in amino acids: CSVRQDPDNEQFF. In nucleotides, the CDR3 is TGCAGCGTAAGACAGGACCCTGACAATGAGCAGTTCTTC.

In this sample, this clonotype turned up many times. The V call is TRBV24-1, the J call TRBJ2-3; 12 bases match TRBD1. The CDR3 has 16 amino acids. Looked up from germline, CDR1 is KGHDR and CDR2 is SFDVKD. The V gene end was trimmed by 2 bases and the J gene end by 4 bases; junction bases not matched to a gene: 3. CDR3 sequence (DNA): TGTGCCACCAGTGATTCAGGGACAGGGGGCCCAGATACGCAGTATTTT. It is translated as CATSDSGTGGPDTQYF.

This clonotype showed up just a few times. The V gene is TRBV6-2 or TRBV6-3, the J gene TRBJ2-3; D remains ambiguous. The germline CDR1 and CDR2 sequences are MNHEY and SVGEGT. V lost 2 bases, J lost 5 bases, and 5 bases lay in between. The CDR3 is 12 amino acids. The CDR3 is CASSYEKDTQYF. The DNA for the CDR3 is TGTGCCAGCAGTTACGAGAAAGATACGCAGTATTTT.

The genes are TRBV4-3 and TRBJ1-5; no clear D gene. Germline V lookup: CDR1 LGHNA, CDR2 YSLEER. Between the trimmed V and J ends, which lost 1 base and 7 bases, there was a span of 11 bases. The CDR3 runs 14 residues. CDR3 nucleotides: TGCGCCAGCAGCCAAGCGCGGATGGGACAGCCCCAGCATTTT. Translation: CASSQARMGQPQHF.

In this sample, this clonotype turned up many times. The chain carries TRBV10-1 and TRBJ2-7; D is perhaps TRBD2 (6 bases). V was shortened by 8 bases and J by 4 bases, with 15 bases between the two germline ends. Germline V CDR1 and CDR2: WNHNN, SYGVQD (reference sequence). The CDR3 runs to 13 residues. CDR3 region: CASVGGLPYEQYF. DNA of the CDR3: TGCGCCAGCGTGGGAGGACTCCCGTACGAGCAGTACTTC.

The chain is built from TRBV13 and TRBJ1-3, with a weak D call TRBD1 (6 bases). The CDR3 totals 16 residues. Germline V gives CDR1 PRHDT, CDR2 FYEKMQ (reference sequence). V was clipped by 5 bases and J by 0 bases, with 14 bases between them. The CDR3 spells CASSNPRGYSGNTIYF. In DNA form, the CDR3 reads TGTGCCAGCAGCAACCCCAGGGGCTACTCTGGAAACACCATATATTTT.

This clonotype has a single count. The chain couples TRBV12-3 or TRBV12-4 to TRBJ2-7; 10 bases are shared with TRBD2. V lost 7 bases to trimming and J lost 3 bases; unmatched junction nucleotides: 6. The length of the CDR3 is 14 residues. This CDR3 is CASTYPSGGYEQYF. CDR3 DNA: TGTGCCAGCACGTACCCTAGCGGGGGCTACGAGCAGTACTTC.

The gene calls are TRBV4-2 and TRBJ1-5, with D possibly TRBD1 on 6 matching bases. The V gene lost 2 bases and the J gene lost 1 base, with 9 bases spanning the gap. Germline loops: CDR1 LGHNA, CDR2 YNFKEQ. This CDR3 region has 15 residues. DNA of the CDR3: TGTGCCAGCAGCCAAAACAGGGAGAGCAATCAGCCCCAGCATTTT. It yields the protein CASSQNRESNQPQHF.

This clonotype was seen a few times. The CDR3 DNA sequence: TGTGCCAGCAGTGAAAGCTGGAGTCAGCCCCAGCATTTT. This codes for CASSESWSQPQHF. V usage is TRBV6-1 and J usage is TRBJ1-5; D is unclear. CDR1 and CDR2 (germline): MNHNS, SASEGT. The CDR3 has 13 residues. Trimming took off 2 bases at V and 6 bases at J, with 8 bases between the two ends.

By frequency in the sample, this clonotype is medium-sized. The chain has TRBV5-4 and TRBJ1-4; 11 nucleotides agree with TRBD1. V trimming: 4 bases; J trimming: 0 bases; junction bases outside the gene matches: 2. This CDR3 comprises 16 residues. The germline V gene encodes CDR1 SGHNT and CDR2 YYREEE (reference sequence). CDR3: CASSPGQGATNEKLFF. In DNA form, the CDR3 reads TGTGCCAGCAGCCCGGGACAGGGGGCAACTAATGAAAAACTGTTTTTT.

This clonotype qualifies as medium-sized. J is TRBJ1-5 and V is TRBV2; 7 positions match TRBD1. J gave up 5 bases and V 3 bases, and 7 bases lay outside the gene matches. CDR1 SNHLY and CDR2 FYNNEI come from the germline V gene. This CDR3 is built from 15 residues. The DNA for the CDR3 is TGTGCCAGCAGTGAGGACAGGCCGTGGGATCAGCCCCAGCATTTT. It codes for CASSEDRPWDQPQHF.